This T cell receptor beta chain is from a study of cytomegalovirus exposure and HLA in healthy donors. Study-wide results and caveats: Fewer N-insertions than the roughly 630-donor mean were reportedly shown by an Asian-associated ancestry cluster in a later analysis.

PCR used 60 Vbeta primers and 13 Jbeta primers. Measured with immunoSEQ multiplex PCR; TCRdb has only the in-frame clones, and not every one. This listing includes about 52,000 clones. J lost 6 bases, V lost 8 bases, and 4 bases had no gene match. Looked up from germline, CDR1 is WSHSY and CDR2 is SAAADI. The CDR3 runs 13 residues. Turning to this clone: Its target is unknown.

This clonotype originated in a woman in her fifties or sixties in good health and CMV-seropositive. The sequenced sample consisted of PBMCs. The chain links TRBV10-2 to TRBJ2-3; 11 nucleotides agree with TRBD1. This chain's CDR3 is CASGTGGLDTQYF. The CDR3 region has the DNA TGCGCCAGCGGGACAGGGGGGCTTGATACGCAGTATTTT.